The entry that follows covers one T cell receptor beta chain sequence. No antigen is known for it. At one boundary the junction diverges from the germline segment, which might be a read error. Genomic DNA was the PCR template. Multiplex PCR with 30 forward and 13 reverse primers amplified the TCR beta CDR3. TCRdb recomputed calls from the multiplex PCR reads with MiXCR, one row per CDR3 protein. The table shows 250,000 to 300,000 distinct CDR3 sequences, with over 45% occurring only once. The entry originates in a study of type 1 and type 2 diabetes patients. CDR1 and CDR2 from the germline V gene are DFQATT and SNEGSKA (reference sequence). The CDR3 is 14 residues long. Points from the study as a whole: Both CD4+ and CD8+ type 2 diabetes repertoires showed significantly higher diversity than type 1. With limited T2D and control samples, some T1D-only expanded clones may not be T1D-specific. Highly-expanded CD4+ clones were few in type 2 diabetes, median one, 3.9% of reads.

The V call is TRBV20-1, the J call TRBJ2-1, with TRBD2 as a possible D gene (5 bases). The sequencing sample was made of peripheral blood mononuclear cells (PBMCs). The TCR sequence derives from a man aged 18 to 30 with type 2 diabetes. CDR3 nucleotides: TGCAGTGCTAGAGCTCCGGTAGACTACAATAAGCAGTTCTTC. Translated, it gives CSARAPVDYNKQFF.